The clone carrying this T cell receptor (beta chain) was detected only a few times. Its antigen remains unknown. The data were taken from a study of beta chain features in type 1 diabetes. The CDR3 contains 14 residues. V lost 5 bases, J lost 4 bases, and 17 bases lay in between. Germline CDR1 reads SQVTM; CDR2 reads ANQGSEA. General study points: Any HLA effect on TCRB rearrangement was left unresolved by small sub-analyses. Lower insertion and higher deletion counts appeared at VDJ junctions in type 1 diabetes patients. Sequencing from cDNA could over-represent high-TCR-expressing cells.

The whole isolated RNA underwent reverse transcription, so sequencing captured expressed TCRB transcripts. The table came from immunoSEQ multiplex PCR; TCRdb's copy has only in-frame clones and leaves some out. The table includes 130,000 to 150,000 clones, 8% to 13% detected once. Via the markers CD45RO/CCR7/CD25/CD127/CD95/CD27, stem cell-like memory, regulatory, central memory and naive CD4+ cells were sorted. The sample comprised naive CD4+ T cells from blood. The chain couples TRBV29-1 to TRBJ1-2, with D possibly matching TRBD1 (5 bases). The sequence was obtained from a man in his late teens or twenties in good health. The CDR3 nucleotides read TGCAGCGTTAGGCCGGACATTCTTTTCTATGGCTACACCTTC. Its protein is CSVRPDILFYGYTF.